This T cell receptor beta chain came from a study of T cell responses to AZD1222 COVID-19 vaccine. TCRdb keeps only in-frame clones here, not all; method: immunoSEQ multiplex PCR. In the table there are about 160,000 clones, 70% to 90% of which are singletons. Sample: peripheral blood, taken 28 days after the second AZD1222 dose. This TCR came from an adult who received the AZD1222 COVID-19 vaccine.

CDR3 in amino acids: CASSLWGGNEKLFF. The CDR3 DNA reads as TGCGCCAGCAGCTTGTGGGGTGGTAATGAAAAACTGTTTTTT. V gene TRBV5-1 combines with J gene TRBJ1-4, with D unclear. This CDR3 region has 14 residues. Trimming took off 1 base at V and 4 bases at J, with 8 bases between the two ends. Germline loops: CDR1 SGHRS, CDR2 YFSETQ.